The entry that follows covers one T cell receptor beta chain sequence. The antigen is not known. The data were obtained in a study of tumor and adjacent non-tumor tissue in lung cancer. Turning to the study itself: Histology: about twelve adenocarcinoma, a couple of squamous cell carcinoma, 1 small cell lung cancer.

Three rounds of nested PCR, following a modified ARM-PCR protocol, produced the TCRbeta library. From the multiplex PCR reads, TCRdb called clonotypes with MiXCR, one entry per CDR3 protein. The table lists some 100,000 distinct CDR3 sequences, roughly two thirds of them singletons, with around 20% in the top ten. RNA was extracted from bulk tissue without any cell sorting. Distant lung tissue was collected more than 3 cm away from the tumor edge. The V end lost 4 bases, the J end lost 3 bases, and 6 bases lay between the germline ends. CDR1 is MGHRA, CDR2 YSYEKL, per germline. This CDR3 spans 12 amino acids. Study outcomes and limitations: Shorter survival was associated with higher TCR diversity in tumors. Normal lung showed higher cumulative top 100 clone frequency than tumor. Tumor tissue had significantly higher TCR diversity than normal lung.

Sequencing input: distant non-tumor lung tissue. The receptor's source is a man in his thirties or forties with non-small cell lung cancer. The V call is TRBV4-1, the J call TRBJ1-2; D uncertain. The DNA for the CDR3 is TGCGCCAGCAGCCTCAAAGACTATGGCTACACCTTC. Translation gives CASSLKDYGYTF.